This paragraph covers one T cell receptor (beta chain) sequence. This sample stems from a study of CD8 T cells in Susac syndrome. The CDR3 spans 14 residues. Germline V gene sequence: CDR1 PRHDT, CDR2 FYEKMQ (reference sequence). The V gene end was trimmed by 4 bases and the J gene end by 10 bases; junction bases not matched to a gene: 12. Random hexamers were used to reverse transcribe the RNA input (about 0.5 to 1 ug). Amplification of TCR beta CDR3 spanned 54 Vbeta and 13 Jbeta via immunoSEQ multiplex PCR. In TCRdb, the immunoSEQ multiplex PCR reads were re-called with MiXCR into one record per CDR3 protein. Of more than 200,000 distinct CDR3 sequences listed, over 90% are singletons.

The sequence was collected from a human donor with Susac syndrome. Sequenced: CD4+ T cells from PBMCs. J is TRBJ1-2 and V is TRBV13, with 7 positions matching TRBD1. The CDR3 DNA reads as TGTGCCAGCAGCTCTGACAGGGTCACCGTCTCCTACACCTTC. Encoded protein: CASSSDRVTVSYTF. Full variable domain (outside the CDR3, taken from reference TRBV13 and TRBJ1-2): AAGVIQSPRHLIKEKRETATLKCYPIPRHDTVYWYQQGPGQDPQFLISFYEKMQSDKGSIPDRFSAQQFSDYHSELNMSSLELGDSALYFCASSSDRVTVSYTFGSGTRLTVV.